The 19 T cell receptor beta chains below come from one sample, sequenced in a study of blood T cell repertoires in COVID-19. TCRdb's table, derived via immunoSEQ multiplex PCR, lists solely in-frame clones and lacks some. The profile shows about 230,000 clones, 88% of them singletons. Sample: PBMCs or T cells enriched from blood (not recorded which). Receptor source: a woman between 40 and 55 years old with acute COVID-19.

This clone appeared once. The chain links TRBV10-2 to TRBJ1-5, with 8 bases aligning to TRBD1. V was clipped by 8 bases and J by 1 base; unmatched bases: 7. Germline V gives CDR1 WSHSY, CDR2 SAAADI. The CDR3 runs 15 residues. CDR3 sequence reads: CASSDQGASNQPQHF. The DNA for the CDR3 is TGCGCCAGCTCGGACCAGGGGGCGAGCAATCAGCCCCAGCATTTT.

V is TRBV10-3 and J is TRBJ2-5; maybe TRBD1 (5 bases). V lost 6 bases, J lost 2 bases, and 13 bases lay in between. CDR1 and CDR2 (germline): ENHRY, SYGVKD. The CDR3 covers 14 residues. CDR3 region: CAISRPGAQETQYF. The CDR3 DNA is TGTGCCATCAGCCGTCCTGGGGCACAAGAGACCCAGTACTTC.

This clone has just one count. The chain has TRBV28 and TRBJ1-2; TRBD1 agrees at 8 bases. This CDR3 comprises 13 residues. Germline assignment: CDR1 MDHEN and CDR2 SYDVKM. V trimming: 7 bases; J trimming: 4 bases; junction bases outside the gene matches: 5. The CDR3 here is CASNPQGGYGYTF. Written as DNA, the CDR3 is TGTGCCAGCAACCCACAGGGGGGCTATGGCTACACCTTC.

V and J are TRBV11-2 and TRBJ2-1; 11 positions agree with TRBD2. Germline assignment: CDR1 SGHAT and CDR2 FQNNGV. This CDR3 contains 15 residues. The ends lost 1 base at V and 9 bases at J; junction bases unmatched: 5. CDR3 sequence (DNA): TGTGCCAGCAGCTTAGTAGCGGGAGGGATGGGTGAGCAGTTCTTC. Amino acids: CASSLVAGGMGEQFF.

This clone was found once. This chain uses TRBV30 with TRBJ1-2, with D tentatively TRBD1 (5 bases). Germline V CDR1 and CDR2: GTSNPN, SVGIG (reference sequence). The V end lost 0 bases, the J end lost 5 bases, and 16 bases lay between the germline ends. The CDR3 runs to 15 residues. The CDR3 protein is CAWSVQKGVKYGYTF. The CDR3 region has the DNA TGTGCCTGGAGTGTACAAAAAGGGGTAAAATATGGCTACACCTTC.

V gene TRBV12-3 or TRBV12-4 combines with J gene TRBJ2-3; D is perhaps TRBD1 (6 bases). V was cut by 7 bases and J by 4 bases, with 12 bases left in between. The CDR3 has 13 residues. The CDR3 here is CASTKGGPDTQYF. DNA of the CDR3: TGTGCCAGCACCAAAGGGGGACCAGATACGCAGTATTTT.

This rearrangement joins TRBV4-2 to TRBJ2-2; 14 bases fit TRBD2. The CDR3 is 18 residues long. With V trimmed by 0 bases and J by 6 bases, 6 bases remained unmatched. Germline-derived CDR1 and CDR2 are LGHNA and YNFKEQ. The CDR3 reads CASSQERLAGGPAGELFF. In DNA, the CDR3 is TGTGCCAGCAGCCAAGAGAGACTAGCGGGGGGGCCCGCCGGGGAGCTGTTTTTT.

The chain employs TRBV19 and TRBJ1-1, with 10 bases lining up with TRBD1. V was clipped by 5 bases and J by 3 bases; unmatched bases: 6. From germline, CDR1 is LNHDA and CDR2 SQIVND (reference sequence). This CDR3 has 15 amino acids. CDR3 sequence reads: CASSFPGQGDTEAFF. The CDR3 DNA follows: TGTGCCAGTAGTTTCCCTGGACAGGGGGACACTGAAGCTTTCTTT.

The chain carries TRBV7-9 and TRBJ1-4; tentative D call: TRBD1 (5 bases). V was shortened by 5 bases and J by 4 bases, with 11 bases between the two germline ends. The CDR3 is 14 residues long. CDR1 and CDR2 (germline): SEHNR, FQNEAQ (reference sequence). The CDR3 DNA reads TGTGCCAGCAGCCGGGGGGACGGTAATGAAAAACTGTTTTTT. Encoded protein: CASSRGDGNEKLFF.

This chain uses TRBV19 with TRBJ1-4; maybe TRBD1 (6 bases). The V gene lost 11 bases and the J gene lost 0 bases, with 28 bases spanning the gap. Per germline, CDR1 LNHDA and CDR2 SQIVND (reference sequence). The CDR3 has 19 residues. The CDR3 DNA reads as TGTGCCTCCGAAGGGAACGGACCGGGACACATAGCAACTAATGAAAAACTGTTTTTT. Protein sequence: CASEGNGPGHIATNEKLFF.

V and J are TRBV5-1 and TRBJ1-2, with 12 bases fitting TRBD1. The CDR3 extends over 14 amino acids. The germline V gene encodes CDR1 SGHRS and CDR2 YFSETQ. Losses at the gene ends were 4 bases for V and 7 bases for J; bases not matched to a gene: 5. CDR3 in amino acids: CASSPGQGAGGYTF. The CDR3 DNA reads TGCGCCAGCAGCCCGGGACAGGGGGCAGGTGGCTACACCTTC.

V and J are TRBV28 and TRBJ2-3, with 9 bases fitting TRBD1. Unmatched junction bases numbered 10, after V lost 6 bases and J lost 6 bases. CDR1 MDHEN and CDR2 SYDVKM come from the germline V gene. The CDR3 loop spans 15 amino acids. CDR3 region: CASRRDRAGYDTQYF. CDR3 nucleotides: TGTGCCAGCAGAAGGGACAGGGCGGGTTACGATACGCAGTATTTT.

This sequence joins TRBV7-6 and TRBJ2-7; D gene unclear. In germline, CDR1 is SGHVS, CDR2 FNYEAQ. V was shortened by 4 bases and J by 0 bases, with 16 bases between the two germline ends. This CDR3 spans 16 amino acids. CDR3 sequence reads: CASSSRAVGFSYEQYV. The CDR3 DNA is TGTGCCAGCAGCTCACGCGCTGTCGGTTTCTCCTACGAGCAGTACGTC.

In its sample, this clone was seen a few times. The chain joins TRBV4-1 to TRBJ2-7, with unresolved D. Germline V gene lookup returns CDR1 MGHRA and CDR2 YSYEKL. The CDR3 consists of 15 residues. Trimming shortened V by 1 base and J by 3 bases, and 13 bases separated the two germline ends. CDR3 in DNA: TGCGCCAGCAGCCAAGTGCAACAGCCTTACTACGAGCAGTACTTC. It is translated as CASSQVQQPYYEQYF.

The chain combines TRBV5-1 with TRBJ2-1, with D perhaps matching TRBD1 (5 bases). Trimming stripped 4 bases from V and 7 bases from J, with 9 bases between. This CDR3 region has 12 residues. In germline, CDR1 is SGHRS, CDR2 YFSETQ. CDR3 in amino acids: CASSQTENEQFF. The DNA for the CDR3 is TGCGCCAGCAGCCAGACAGAAAATGAGCAGTTCTTC.

The chain combines TRBV9 with TRBJ1-2, with 8 bases matching TRBD1. The trim removed 4 bases at V and 3 bases at J, leaving 11 bases unmatched. Germline V gene data show CDR1 as SGDLS and CDR2 as YYNGEE. This CDR3 has 16 amino acids. This chain's CDR3 is CASSTPGTGLDYGYTF. CDR3 coding DNA: TGTGCCAGCAGCACGCCCGGGACAGGACTTGACTATGGCTACACCTTC.

The rearrangement joins TRBV5-1 to TRBJ2-1; maybe TRBD2 (6 bases). This CDR3 has 13 amino acids. The ends were cut back, 3 bases at V and 6 bases at J, with 10 bases in the middle. The V gene's germline CDR1 is SGHRS and CDR2 YFSETQ. This CDR3 reads CASSWTGGNEQFF. CDR3 DNA sequence: TGCGCCAGCAGCTGGACCGGGGGCAATGAGCAGTTCTTC.

V is TRBV7-2 and J is TRBJ2-5, with D possibly being TRBD1 (6 bases). Germline CDR1 reads SGHTA; CDR2 reads FQGNSA. This CDR3 comprises 14 residues. V lost 5 bases and J 2 bases, leaving 12 bases between the germline ends. The CDR3 DNA follows: TGTGCCAGCAGCCCGACAGGACCGCAAGAGACCCAGTACTTC. Protein product: CASSPTGPQETQYF.

The chain couples TRBV9 to TRBJ1-1; D remains unclear. Trimming took 0 bases from V and 2 from J, leaving 14 bases between them. This CDR3 comprises 16 residues. Germline CDR1 is SGDLS and CDR2 is YYNGEE. This CDR3 reads CASSVGSLGRNTEAFF. The CDR3 region has the DNA TGTGCCAGCAGCGTAGGTTCCCTCGGGAGAAACACTGAAGCTTTCTTT.